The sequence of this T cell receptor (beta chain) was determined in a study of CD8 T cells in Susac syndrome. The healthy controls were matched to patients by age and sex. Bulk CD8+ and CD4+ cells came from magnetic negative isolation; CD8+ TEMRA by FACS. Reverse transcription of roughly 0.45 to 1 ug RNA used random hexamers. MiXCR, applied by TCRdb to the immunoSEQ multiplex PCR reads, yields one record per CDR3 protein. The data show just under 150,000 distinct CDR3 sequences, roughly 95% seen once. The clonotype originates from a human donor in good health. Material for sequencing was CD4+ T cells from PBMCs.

The CDR3 nucleotides are TGCAGTGCTAGTCCGACAAGACCCTATGGCTACACCTTC. Its protein product is CSASPTRPYGYTF. V usage is TRBV20-1 and J usage is TRBJ1-2, with D unclear. V was trimmed by 3 bases and J by 4 bases, leaving 12 bases between them. There are 13 residues in the CDR3. Germline CDR1 and CDR2: DFQATT and SNEGSKA (reference sequence).